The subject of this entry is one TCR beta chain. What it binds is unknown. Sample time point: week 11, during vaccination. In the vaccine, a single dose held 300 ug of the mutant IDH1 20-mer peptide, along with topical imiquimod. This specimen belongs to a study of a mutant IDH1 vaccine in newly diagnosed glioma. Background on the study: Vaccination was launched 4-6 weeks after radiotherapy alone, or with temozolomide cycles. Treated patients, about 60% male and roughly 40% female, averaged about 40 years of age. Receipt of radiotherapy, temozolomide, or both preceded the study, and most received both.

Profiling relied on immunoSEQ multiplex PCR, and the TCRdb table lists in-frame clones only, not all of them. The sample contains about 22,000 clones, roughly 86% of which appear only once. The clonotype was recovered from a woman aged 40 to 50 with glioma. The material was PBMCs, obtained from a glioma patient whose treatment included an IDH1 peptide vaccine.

CDR3 DNA sequence: TGTGCCAGCAGCTCAGGACAGGGGTATCAGCCCCAGCATTTT. Residues: CASSSGQGYQPQHF. V is TRBV13 and J is TRBJ1-5, with TRBD1 matching 9 bases. CDR1 PRHDT and CDR2 FYEKMQ come from the germline V gene (reference sequence). V lost 4 bases to trimming and J lost 5 bases; unmatched junction nucleotides: 3. The CDR3 has 14 amino acids.